This is a list of T cell receptor beta chains from one sample in a study of spatial heterogeneity in lung cancer. TCRdb re-called the 5' RACE reads through MiXCR, storing one row per CDR3 protein. In the table there are roughly 7,300 distinct CDR3 sequences, less than 20% of which are singletons. Sample: PBMCs, taken at surgery. These TCRs come from a female donor with early-stage non-small cell lung cancer. Both conserved end residues are part of each CDR3.

v_gene,CDR3aa
TRBV5-1,CASSSLAGTGELFF
TRBV12-5,CASGLDNYGYTF
TRBV7-2,CASSLKMGLDPDTQYF
TRBV19,CASSINTGELFF
TRBV2,CASSGYEQYF
TRBV12-3/TRBV12-4,CASRYTGELFF
TRBV20-1,CRSQGPADTQYF
TRBV5-1,CASSLGSLGGRVAFF
TRBV12-3/TRBV12-4,CASSPGRGTYNEQFF
TRBV2,CASRLLASGVTKNIQYF
TRBV10-3,CAIAYSGTGPYEQYF
TRBV7-8,CASSLERGSPLHF
TRBV18,CASSPQASSYNEQFF
TRBV29-1,CSVGTPSWDTQYF
TRBV29-1,CSVEEAIDNEQFF
TRBV27,CASRDTNTGELFF
TRBV11-2,CASSSNPGGGSSDTQYF
TRBV10-3,CAISQGTGVRQPQHF
TRBV2,CAWGGSSNTGELFF
TRBV4-1,CASSQFPGQRIYGYTF
TRBV20-1,CSASANRDTEAFF
TRBV7-2,CASSTGQGRTEAFF
TRBV5-4,CASSTLTSGGINEQFF
TRBV19,CASSISGQGVYTQYF
TRBV11-1,CASSLRPSNEQFF
TRBV18,CASSPGLEQETQYF
TRBV28,CASSGKGTGRTLHF
TRBV12-2,CASRLDKLDREKNTEAFF
TRBV7-9,CASTHRSGTEAFF
TRBV5-1,CASRQQAGNTEAFF
TRBV13,CASSPRGEGRYEQYF
TRBV2,CASRTTSADTQYF
TRBV27,CASSWGTSTDTQYF